Listed here are 7 T cell receptor beta chains from one sample, sequenced in a study of T cell repertoires in cytomegalovirus infection. Which antigens these TCRs recognize remains unknown. TCRdb re-analysed the reads in MiXCR, keeping a single row per CDR3 protein. The repertoire holds about 51,000 distinct CDR3 sequences, with around a fifth as singletons. This specimen consisted of CD8+ T cells from cultured PBMCs, obtained from culture after CMV antigen stimulation. The source of these receptors is a human donor in good health (CMV status not recorded). Some clones in this sample may be carry-over from other donors' samples.

The chain has TRBV7-8 and TRBJ2-7, with D unresolved. Germline-derived CDR1 and CDR2 are SGHVS and FQNEAQ. The V gene lost 2 bases and the J gene lost 3 bases, with 8 bases spanning the gap. This CDR3 is built from 13 residues. The CDR3 DNA is TGTGCCAGCAGCTTAAGGAGTAACTACGAGCAGTACTTC. Translation: CASSLRSNYEQYF. Supplemented by reference TRBV7-8 and TRBJ2-7, the full variable domain reads GAGVSQSPRYKVAKRGQDVALRCDPISGHVSLFWYQQALGQGPEFLTYFQNEAQLDKSGLPSDRFFAERPEGSVSTLKIQRTQQEDSAVYLCASSLRSNYEQYFGPGTRLTVT.

This rearrangement joins TRBV4-2 to TRBJ1-1; maybe TRBD1 (5 bases). Trimming shortened V by 1 base and J by 7 bases, and 10 bases separated the two germline ends. The CDR3 covers 13 residues. From germline, CDR1 is LGHNA and CDR2 YNFKEQ. The CDR3 loop reads CASSQVGTIEAFF. The CDR3 DNA reads TGTGCCAGCAGCCAAGTAGGGACGATTGAAGCTTTCTTT.

This clonotype was seen more than once but under ten times. The chain carries TRBV7-2 and TRBJ1-2; D not resolved. This CDR3 contains 17 residues. CDR1 and CDR2 (germline): SGHTA, FQGNSA. V lost 3 bases, J lost 7 bases, and 24 bases lay in between. The CDR3 loop is CASSFALRDHNDGGYTF. DNA of the CDR3: TGTGCCAGCAGCTTCGCCCTCCGGGATCACAACGACGGTGGCTACACCTTC.

This clonotype was detected only a few times. The J gene is TRBJ2-1, the V gene TRBV28, with TRBD2 identical over 14 bases. From germline, CDR1 is MDHEN and CDR2 SYDVKM. The CDR3 contains 16 residues. V lost 3 bases to trimming and J lost 4 bases; unmatched junction nucleotides: 2. The CDR3 bases are TGTGCCAGCAGTTTTGGGACTAGCGGGAGATACAATGAGCAGTTCTTC. Protein: CASSFGTSGRYNEQFF.

The chain has TRBV7-8 and TRBJ2-7, with 9 bases aligning to TRBD2. Losses at the gene ends were 2 bases for V and 4 bases for J; bases not matched to a gene: 6. This CDR3 contains 15 residues. Germline loops: CDR1 SGHVS, CDR2 FQNEAQ. As DNA, the CDR3 is TGTGCCAGCAGCTTATTTCGGACTAGCGATTACGAGCAGTACTTC. It is translated as CASSLFRTSDYEQYF.

The rearrangement joins TRBV11-2 to TRBJ1-5; a possible D gene is TRBD1 (5 bases). V was shortened by 3 bases and J by 4 bases, with 16 bases between the two germline ends. CDR1 is SGHAT and CDR2 is FQNNGV in the germline V gene. The CDR3 runs 16 residues. In DNA, the CDR3 is TGTGCCAGCAGCTTTGGGGGAGGAGGGCCTAATCAGCCCCAGCATTTT. It yields the protein CASSFGGGGPNQPQHF. Variable domain in full (rest from reference TRBV11-2 and TRBJ1-5): EAGVAQSPRYKIIEKRQSVAFWCNPISGHATLYWYQQILGQGPKLLIQFQNNGVVDDSQLPKDRFSAERLKGVDSTLKIQPAKLEDSAVYLCASSFGGGGPNQPQHFGDGTRLSIL.

The V call is TRBV7-2, the J call TRBJ2-7; 12 positions agree with TRBD2. With V trimmed by 5 bases and J by 2 bases, 10 bases remained unmatched. The CDR3 is 17 amino acids. Germline V gene sequence: CDR1 SGHTA, CDR2 FQGNSA. CDR3 in DNA: TGTGCCAGCAGCCTCAGACTAGCGGGAGAGGGGACCTACGAGCAGTACTTC. It yields the protein CASSLRLAGEGTYEQYF.